This T cell receptor (beta chain) is from a study of blood T cell repertoires in COVID-19. Study overall: Both acute and convalescent COVID-19 samples were obtained from the United States, Italy and Spain. Sample material is recorded as cDNA or gDNA derived from T cells, B-cell-depleted T cells, or PBMCs.

Per the study methods: Cell counts per sample came from amplifying reference gene primers. Clones were sequenced by immunoSEQ multiplex PCR, and TCRdb holds only the in-frame ones, with some missing. V, J and clone size reflect that table, while D and trimming were determined from the DNA. The sample carries more than 70,000 clones, 80% recorded once. The CDR3 is made up of 12 amino acids. The V end lost 2 bases, the J end lost 4 bases, and 7 bases lay between the germline ends. Germline values: CDR1 SGHDT, CDR2 YYEEEE. Input material: peripheral blood. The genes are TRBV5-6 and TRBJ2-7, with a possible D match to TRBD1 (6 bases). This TCR was recovered from a woman in her seventies with acute or convalescent COVID-19. As DNA, the CDR3 is TGTGCCAGCAGCTTTGGACAGTACGAGCAGTACTTC. Protein: CASSFGQYEQYF.